The next 4 T cell receptor beta chains were all read from a single sample in a study of T cells after yellow fever vaccination (dated by TCRdb to between 2018 and 2021). What the treatment or condition label conveys for this sample: live attenuated yellow fever vaccine strain. Library preparation used 5' RACE. Sequencer: Illumina HiSeq 2500. Through fastp at Q25 and MiXCR, TCRdb rebuilt clones from the public reads, retaining in-frame beta chains. Rows with one shared CDR3 protein collapse into an entry with the most common genes and DNA. This sample gives roughly 310,000 distinct CDR3 sequences in total; roughly 9.4% of them show up just once. About 20% of the sample is in the top ten clones. The sample was PBMCs, taken on the day of the first yellow fever vaccination. The receptors derive from a man younger than 35 who received the YFV17D yellow fever vaccine.

Many counts were recorded for this clonotype. J is TRBJ2-7 and V is TRBV2, with TRBD2 as a possible D gene (5 bases). Trimming removed 4 bases from V and 4 bases from J, with 8 bases in between. The CDR3 length is 12 residues. Looked up from germline, CDR1 is SNHLY and CDR2 is FYNNEI. The CDR3 reads CASSGSGYEQYV. CDR3 bases: TGTGCCAGCAGTGGTTCGGGGTACGAGCAGTACGTC.

This clonotype was counted ten times or more. The chain employs TRBV18 and TRBJ2-3, with unresolved D. The CDR3 is 11 residues long. V lost 8 bases and J lost 6, with 9 bases in between. Per the germline V gene, CDR1 is KGHSH and CDR2 is LQKENI. This CDR3 is CASSPRDTQYF. The CDR3 nucleotides read TGTGCCAGCAGTCCCCGGGATACGCAGTATTTT.

The chain recombines TRBV7-8 with TRBJ2-1, with 9 bases aligning to TRBD2. The CDR3 contains 15 residues. Germline lookup yields CDR1 SGHVS and CDR2 FQNEAQ. Germline trimming cut 0 bases from V and 5 bases from J; bases unmatched to any gene: 2. The CDR3 bases are TGTGCCAGCAGCTTAGCAGCGGGGGGCCACAATGAGCAGTTCTTC. It is translated as CASSLAAGGHNEQFF.

This clonotype turned up a few times. V and J are TRBV14 and TRBJ1-1, with D tentatively TRBD1 (6 bases). This CDR3 region has 15 residues. CDR1 and CDR2 (germline): SGHDN, FVKESK. V was trimmed by 0 bases and J by 0 bases, leaving 8 bases between them. CDR3 amino acids: CASSQEGALNTEAFF. As DNA, the CDR3 is TGTGCCAGCAGCCAAGAGGGGGCTCTGAACACTGAAGCTTTCTTT.